The rows below give T cell receptor beta chains drawn from one sample of a study of OX40 agonist ivuxolimab in advanced cancers. Clones were sequenced by immunoSEQ multiplex PCR, and TCRdb holds only the in-frame ones, with some missing. The table records about 48,000 clones, 82% of them present only once. Sample: CD4+ or CD8+ T cells sorted from blood, taken in a trial of the OX40 agonist ivuxolimab. The receptors were sampled from an adult with an advanced solid tumor such as melanoma, head and neck, liver or kidney cancer. Both conserved end residues are part of each CDR3. The D gene is left open where the match is weak. Clone size appears in some rows only: once, few, many, or a class for an expanded clone.

clone_size j_call v_call d_call cdr3_aa cdr3_nt
. TRBJ2-5 TRBV2 TRBD2 CASSPSGGALIETQYF TGTGCCAGCAGTCCCAGCGGGGGGGCCTTAATAGAGACCCAGTACTTC
. TRBJ1-2 TRBV18 . CASSPRGRTPGYTF TGTGCCAGCTCACCCCGGGGACGGACCCCCGGCTACACCTTC
. TRBJ1-1 TRBV6-6 . CASSSPGGTEAFF TGTGCCAGCAGTTCCCCAGGAGGCACTGAAGCTTTCTTT
. TRBJ2-3 TRBV9 . CASSVASSTDTQYF TGTGCCAGCAGCGTAGCCAGCAGCACAGATACGCAGTATTTT
. TRBJ2-3 TRBV19 TRBD1 CASSYRGGVKDTQYF TGTGCCAGTAGCTACAGGGGTGGTGTGAAAGATACGCAGTATTTT
. TRBJ1-6 TRBV7-2 . CASSLGGRFDSPLHF TGTGCCAGCAGCTTGGGGGGCAGGTTCGATTCACCCCTCCACTTT
. TRBJ2-1 TRBV9 TRBD2 CASSGVAGPGGNEQFF TGTGCCAGCAGCGGGGTAGCGGGTCCGGGGGGCAATGAGCAGTTCTTC
. TRBJ1-2 TRBV5-6 . CASSLFYSPYGYTF TGTGCCAGCAGCTTATTCTACAGTCCCTATGGCTACACCTTC
. TRBJ2-3 TRBV7-9 TRBD1 CATKTGGGTDTQYF TGTGCCACCAAAACAGGGGGCGGCACAGATACGCAGTATTTT
. TRBJ1-5 TRBV30 . CAWSERGGYQPQHF TGTGCCTGGAGCGAGCGGGGGGGCTATCAGCCCCAGCATTTT
few TRBJ1-5 TRBV19 . CASSPRGWGQPQHF TGTGCCAGTAGTCCTAGGGGTTGGGGACAGCCCCAGCATTTT
. TRBJ1-5 TRBV5-5 TRBD1 CASSSNRGNQPQHF TGTGCCAGCAGCTCAAACAGGGGGAACCAGCCCCAGCATTTT
. TRBJ2-1 TRBV6-1 TRBD1 CASSRQGSLANEQFF TGTGCCAGCAGTCGACAGGGAAGTCTAGCTAATGAGCAGTTCTTC
. TRBJ2-1 TRBV18 . CASSLGSGSYNEQFF TGTGCCAGCTCCCTGGGCTCGGGATCCTACAATGAGCAGTTCTTC
once TRBJ1-4 TRBV2 TRBD1 CASSEVDRVGEKLFF TGTGCCAGCAGTGAAGTCGACAGGGTAGGCGAAAAACTGTTTTTT
. TRBJ2-5 TRBV2 . CASSDVETQYF TGTGCCAGCAGTGATGTAGAGACCCAGTACTTC
few TRBJ1-1 TRBV2 . CASSEPRTKNTEAFF TGTGCCAGCAGTGAACCGAGGACAAAAAACACTGAAGCTTTCTTT
. TRBJ2-3 TRBV5-1 . CASSLAGQSSTDTQYF TGCGCCAGCAGCTTGGCTGGGCAGAGTAGCACAGATACGCAGTATTTT
. TRBJ1-1 TRBV23-1 TRBD1 CASSQPRDSMNTEAFF TGCGCCAGCAGTCAACCCCGGGACAGCATGAACACTGAAGCTTTCTTT
. TRBJ1-6 TRBV6-1 TRBD1 CAGRRGENSPLHF TGTGCCGGACGCAGGGGGGAAAATTCACCCCTCCACTTT
. TRBJ2-1 TRBV5-4 . CASSLAAGAGSYNEQFF TGTGCCAGCAGCTTGGCGGCAGGGGCGGGCTCCTACAATGAGCAGTTCTTC
medium-sized TRBJ1-6 TRBV6-1 . CASSAGPYYSPLHF TGTGCCAGCAGTGCCGGGCCCTACTATTCACCCCTCCACTTT
once TRBJ1-6 TRBV30 TRBD1 CAWSMQGATPLHF TGTGCCTGGAGTATGCAGGGGGCGACACCCCTCCACTTT
few TRBJ2-2 TRBV27 TRBD1 CASSSRQGSVTGELFF TGTGCCAGCAGTTCTAGACAGGGTTCGGTCACCGGGGAGCTGTTTTTT
. TRBJ2-6 TRBV7-8 TRBD1 CASSSIDRVVTGANVLTF TGTGCCAGCAGCTCAATAGACAGGGTAGTTACTGGGGCCAACGTCCTGACTTTC
once TRBJ2-5 TRBV11-2 . CASSTDAAGTQYF TGTGCCAGCAGTACTGACGCGGCCGGGACCCAGTACTTC
. TRBJ1-1 TRBV5-1 TRBD1 CASSLTGGETEAFF TGCGCCAGCAGCTTGACAGGGGGGGAGACTGAAGCTTTCTTT
. TRBJ2-2 TRBV7-9 . CASSLVGGLNTGELFF TGTGCCAGCAGCTTAGTGGGGGGCCTTAACACCGGGGAGCTGTTTTTT
. TRBJ2-1 TRBV7-9 TRBD1 CASSSRSDRAGYNEQFF TGTGCCAGCAGCTCGAGGAGTGACAGGGCAGGATACAATGAGCAGTTCTTC
. TRBJ1-1 TRBV5-6 . CASSRGKGSPNTEAFF TGTGCCAGCAGCCGCGGAAAGGGCAGCCCTAACACTGAAGCTTTCTTT
. TRBJ1-3 TRBV5-6 TRBD1 CASSQPGQGITGNTIYF TGTGCCAGCAGCCAGCCGGGACAGGGAATAACTGGAAACACCATATATTTT
. TRBJ1-1 TRBV18 TRBD1 CASSPDRVEAFF TGTGCCAGCTCACCGGACAGGGTTGAAGCTTTCTTT
. TRBJ2-5 TRBV7-8 . CASSFDRLQETQYF TGTGCCAGCAGCTTCGACAGGCTCCAAGAGACCCAGTACTTC
. TRBJ2-7 TRBV5-1 . CASSPAGTYAYEQYF TGCGCCAGCAGCCCCGCCGGGACATACGCCTACGAGCAGTACTTC
. TRBJ2-7 TRBV6-4 TRBD2 CASSMFPSGGSAYEQYF TGTGCCAGCAGCATGTTTCCTAGCGGGGGGTCCGCCTACGAGCAGTACTTC
. TRBJ2-1 TRBV29-1 TRBD1 CSVVGQGVHEQFF TGCAGCGTTGTAGGTCAGGGGGTACATGAGCAGTTCTTC
. TRBJ2-7 TRBV6-1 . CATRFFQGNEQYF TGTGCCACCCGATTCTTTCAGGGAAACGAGCAGTACTTC
. TRBJ1-3 TRBV7-2 . CASSLGGTGNTIYF TGTGCCAGCAGCCTAGGGGGAACCGGAAACACCATATATTTT
. TRBJ2-7 TRBV23-1 . CASLRRKGVSYEQYF TGCGCCAGTTTACGACGGAAGGGAGTCTCCTACGAGCAGTACTTC
few TRBJ2-7 TRBV30 TRBD2 CAWSGSGLVPEQYF TGTGCCTGGAGCGGCAGCGGACTAGTTCCCGAGCAGTACTTC
. TRBJ2-5 TRBV28 . CASSLEETQYF TGTGCCAGCAGTTTAGAAGAGACCCAGTACTTC
few TRBJ1-1 TRBV30 . CAWSGTGWTEAFF TGTGCCTGGAGTGGTACAGGGTGGACTGAAGCTTTCTTT